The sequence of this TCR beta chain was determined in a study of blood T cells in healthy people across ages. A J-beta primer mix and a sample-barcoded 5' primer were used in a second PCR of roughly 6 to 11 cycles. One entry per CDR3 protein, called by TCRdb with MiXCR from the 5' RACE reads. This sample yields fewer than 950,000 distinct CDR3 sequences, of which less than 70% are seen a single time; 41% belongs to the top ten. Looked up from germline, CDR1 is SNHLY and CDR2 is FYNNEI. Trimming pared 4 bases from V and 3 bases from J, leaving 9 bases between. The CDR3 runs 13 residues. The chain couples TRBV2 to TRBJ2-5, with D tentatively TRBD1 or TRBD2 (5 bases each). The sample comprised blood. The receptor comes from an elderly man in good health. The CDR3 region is CASSGWGKETQYF. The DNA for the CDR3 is TGTGCCAGCAGTGGTTGGGGGAAAGAGACCCAGTACTTC.